These 30 T cell receptor beta chains were all obtained from the same sample, sequenced in a study of beta chain features in type 1 diabetes. Notes on the study in general: In every one of the four CD4+ subsets, TCRB CDR3s were moderately but significantly shorter in Type 1 diabetes patients.

No antigen has been assigned to these receptors. Since all of the isolated RNA was reverse transcribed, expressed TCRB transcripts were what got sequenced. TCRdb's copy holds only in-frame clones and misses some; the assay was immunoSEQ multiplex PCR. Among about 150,000 clones listed, 9% to 10% were seen once. Source material: central memory CD4+ T cells from blood. These receptors were obtained from a woman in her twenties or thirties with type 1 diabetes.

The chain recombines TRBV19 with TRBJ2-3, with 9 positions matching TRBD1. With V trimmed by 3 bases and J by 6 bases, 4 bases remained unmatched. Per germline, CDR1 LNHDA and CDR2 SQIVND (reference sequence). There are 14 residues in the CDR3. For the CDR3, the DNA is TGTGCCAGTAGTATCGACAGGGGGGCGGATACGCAGTATTTT. The encoded protein is CASSIDRGADTQYF.

This clone has only a few counts. V is TRBV30 and J is TRBJ2-5, with 10 bases lining up with TRBD1. This CDR3 comprises 14 residues. The germline CDR1 and CDR2 sequences are GTSNPN and SVGIG (reference sequence). V shed 5 bases, J shed 3 bases, and the junction held 6 bases outside the gene matches. CDR3 in amino acids: CAWSRGTGEETQYF. CDR3 coding DNA: TGTGCCTGGTCTAGGGGGACAGGGGAAGAGACCCAGTACTTC.

This clone was found a few times. The chain carries TRBV29-1 and TRBJ1-2, with TRBD1 matching over 8 bases. CDR1 and CDR2 (germline): SQVTM, ANQGSEA. The J segment lost 5 bases and the V segment lost 8 bases, leaving 7 bases of the junction unmatched. The CDR3 totals 12 residues. The CDR3 nucleotides read TGCAGCACTGGGACAGGAGAATATGGCTACACCTTC. It is translated as CSTGTGEYGYTF.

Here the CDR3 reads CAWSTVVGNTIYF. In DNA, the CDR3 is TGTGCCTGGAGTACGGTTGTGGGAAACACCATATATTTT. This sequence joins TRBV30 and TRBJ1-3; D not resolved. CDR1 and CDR2 from the germline V gene are GTSNPN and SVGIG (reference sequence). The CDR3 spans 13 residues. Trimming stripped 2 bases from V and 4 bases from J, with 9 bases between.

This clone has only a few counts. The gene calls are TRBV28 and TRBJ1-3; TRBD1 aligns across 7 bases. J gave up 1 base and V 7 bases, and 4 bases lay outside the gene matches. The CDR3 has 14 residues. Germline lookup yields CDR1 MDHEN and CDR2 SYDVKM. The CDR3 sequence is CASMRDSSGNTIYF. The CDR3 bases are TGTGCCAGCATGAGGGACAGTTCTGGAAACACCATATATTTT.

This clone turned up a few times. The rearrangement uses TRBV10-3 and TRBJ1-1; unclear D gene. The CDR3 sequence is 13 residues long. V lost 7 bases and J 4 bases, leaving 13 bases between the germline ends. Germline lookup yields CDR1 ENHRY and CDR2 SYGVKD. The CDR3 is CAITRLFSTEAFF. DNA for the CDR3: TGTGCCATCACCCGACTTTTCAGCACTGAAGCTTTCTTT.

The chain is built from TRBV28 and TRBJ1-4; TRBD1 matches at 10 bases. Germline V lookup: CDR1 MDHEN, CDR2 SYDVKM. Trimming took 6 bases from V and 7 from J; bases not matched to a gene: 8. This CDR3 region has 15 residues. CDR3 in amino acids: CASRGGQGSFEKLFF. The CDR3 nucleotides read TGTGCCAGCAGGGGGGGACAGGGGTCATTTGAAAAACTGTTTTTT.

This clone has only a few counts. The genes are TRBV5-4 and TRBJ2-7, with D unclear. The CDR3 is 13 amino acids. Trimming shortened V by 2 bases and J by 0 bases, and 6 bases separated the two germline ends. Germline CDR1 SGHNT, CDR2 YYREEE (reference sequence). The CDR3 bases are TGTGCCAGCAGCTTCTCCAGCTCCTACGAGCAGTACTTC. It yields the protein CASSFSSSYEQYF.

This chain joins TRBV27 and TRBJ2-2; no firm D call. Germline loops: CDR1 MNHEY, CDR2 SMNVEV (reference sequence). V was clipped by 7 bases and J by 0 bases, with 3 bases between them. The CDR3 has 12 residues. CDR3 nucleotides: TGTGCCAGCACCTCGAACACCGGGGAGCTGTTTTTT. This codes for CASTSNTGELFF.

The chain couples TRBV5-1 to TRBJ1-5; D unresolved. This CDR3 has 15 residues. Germline V gene sequence: CDR1 SGHRS, CDR2 YFSETQ. V lost 0 bases and J lost 2, with 9 bases in between. DNA of the CDR3: TGCGCCAGCAGCTTGGGCGAGTATCGCAATCAGCCCCAGCATTTT. Encoded protein: CASSLGEYRNQPQHF. Variable domain in full (rest from reference TRBV5-1 and TRBJ1-5): KAGVTQTPRYLIKTRGQQVTLSCSPISGHRSVSWYQQTPGQGLQFLFEYFSETQRNKGNFPGRFSGRQFSNSRSEMNVSTLELGDSALYLCASSLGEYRNQPQHFGDGTRLSIL.

This clone was seen a handful of times. This sequence joins TRBV15 and TRBJ2-1; D might be TRBD1 (6 bases). Germline CDR1 LNHNV, CDR2 YYDKDF (reference sequence). The CDR3 is 16 amino acids. Trimming stripped 0 bases from V and 2 bases from J, with 11 bases between. This chain's CDR3 is CATSRDRRGTYNEQFF. CDR3 DNA: TGTGCCACCAGCAGAGATCGAAGGGGGACCTACAATGAGCAGTTCTTC.

The chain joins TRBV7-8 to TRBJ2-1; 8 positions agree with TRBD2. The CDR3 runs to 16 residues. V shed 7 bases, J shed 4 bases, and the junction held 12 bases outside the gene matches. Germline values: CDR1 SGHVS, CDR2 FQNEAQ. In DNA, the CDR3 is TGTGCCAGCAACCCACCGGGACTAGGTATTTACAATGAGCAGTTCTTC. The encoded protein is CASNPPGLGIYNEQFF.

In this sample, this clone turned up a few times. The V and J genes are TRBV19 and TRBJ2-5; possible D gene TRBD2, 7 bases. The CDR3 extends over 13 amino acids. Trimming stripped 3 bases from V and 5 bases from J, with 10 bases between. The germline CDR1 and CDR2 sequences are LNHDA and SQIVND (reference sequence). Here the CDR3 reads CASSIGGQETQYF. The CDR3, as DNA: TGTGCCAGTAGTATCGGGGGGCAGGAGACCCAGTACTTC.

This clone came up a few times. The same CDR3 also results from other DNA sequences found in this sample. This sequence joins TRBV29-1 and TRBJ2-3, with D tentatively TRBD1 (5 bases). Germline V CDR1 and CDR2: SQVTM, ANQGSEA. The length of the CDR3 is 14 residues. The germline V and J ends were trimmed by 1 base and 4 bases, with 12 bases remaining between them. In nucleotides, the CDR3 is TGCAGCGTTGAAGGGGGAAGGGGCGCAGATACGCAGTATTTT. Translation: CSVEGGRGADTQYF.

This chain joins TRBV9 and TRBJ2-2; 7 bases are a match to TRBD2. The junction had 3 bases not matched to a gene; V was cut back by 0 bases and J by 4 bases. CDR3 size: 15 residues. CDR1 SGDLS and CDR2 YYNGEE come from the germline V gene. The CDR3 spells CASSVEGRATGELFF. CDR3 nucleotides: TGTGCCAGCAGCGTAGAGGGGAGGGCCACCGGGGAGCTGTTTTTT.

This clone was observed a handful of times. This chain connects TRBV6-6 to TRBJ2-5; 8 nucleotides match TRBD2. CDR3 length: 14 residues. Germline V gene data show CDR1 as MNHNY and CDR2 as SVGAGI (reference sequence). Trimming at V came to 6 bases and at J to 5 bases, leaving 8 bases not matched to a gene. Here the CDR3 DNA reads TGTGCCAGCAGAAACCGAGCGGGAGACGAGACCCAGTACTTC. It codes for CASRNRAGDETQYF.

The chain couples TRBV25-1 to TRBJ2-5, with TRBD1 matching over 11 bases. The germline V gene has CDR1 MGHDK and CDR2 SYGVNS. J lost 7 bases, V lost 5 bases, and 3 bases had no gene match. The CDR3 runs to 13 residues. CDR3 residues: CASSFGTGGTQYF. CDR3 nucleotides: TGTGCCAGCAGTTTTGGGACAGGGGGGACCCAGTACTTC.

The rearrangement joins TRBV7-3 to TRBJ2-1, with 14 bases lining up with TRBD2. The junction had 7 bases not matched to a gene; V was cut back by 0 bases and J by 0 bases. The CDR3 has 20 amino acids. Germline CDR1 is SGHTA and CDR2 is FQGTGA. In nucleotides, the CDR3 is TGTGCCAGCAGCTTAACTGGACTAGCGGGAGGTTTGAGCTCCTACAATGAGCAGTTCTTC. This sequence encodes CASSLTGLAGGLSSYNEQFF.

The rearrangement uses TRBV4-2 and TRBJ2-3; tentatively, D is TRBD2 (5 bases). V shed 0 bases and J shed 6 bases, with 10 bases lying between them. CDR3 length equals 14 residues. From germline, CDR1 is LGHNA and CDR2 YNFKEQ. CDR3 protein: CASSQETGKDTQYF. CDR3 in DNA: TGTGCCAGCAGCCAAGAAACGGGAAAGGATACGCAGTATTTT.

The chain has TRBV11-1 and TRBJ1-1, with D possibly matching TRBD1 (6 bases). From germline, CDR1 is SGHAT and CDR2 FQDESV (reference sequence). V was cut by 5 bases and J by 4 bases, with 11 bases left in between. The CDR3 sequence is 13 residues long. The CDR3: CASSQQGGTEAFF. The CDR3 nucleotides read TGTGCCAGCAGCCAACAGGGTGGCACTGAAGCTTTCTTT.

This clone was counted only a few times. CDR3 region: CASSYSFRGDYTF. Written as DNA, the CDR3 is TGTGCCAGCAGTTACTCGTTTCGGGGGGACTACACCTTC. The genes are TRBV6-6 and TRBJ1-2, with D tentatively TRBD1 (5 bases). Germline assignment: CDR1 MNHNY and CDR2 SVGAGI (reference sequence). Trimming left V 0 bases short and J 10 bases short, with 12 bases between. CDR3 length: 13 residues.

This clone was picked up a small number of times. The V call is TRBV6-5, the J call TRBJ2-3; possibly TRBD2 for D (6 bases). Trimming shortened V by 5 bases and J by 3 bases, and 12 bases separated the two germline ends. Germline CDR1 is MNHEY and CDR2 is SVGAGI. The CDR3 length is 14 residues. DNA of the CDR3: TGTGCCAGCAGTACCCACGGGGGTACAGATACGCAGTATTTT. Amino acid sequence: CASSTHGGTDTQYF.

This clone has only a few counts. The chain employs TRBV10-3 and TRBJ1-1, with 8 nucleotides matching TRBD1. CDR1 is ENHRY, CDR2 SYGVKD, per germline. The CDR3 has 11 amino acids. The V segment lost 10 bases and the J segment 4 bases; nucleotides outside the gene matches: 2. CDR3 coding DNA: TGTGCCAGCGGACAGGGCACTGAAGCTTTCTTT. Amino acids: CASGQGTEAFF.

The genes are TRBV4-2 and TRBJ2-1; 9 nucleotides align to TRBD1. CDR1 and CDR2 (germline): LGHNA, YNFKEQ. The J segment lost 2 bases and the V segment lost 4 bases, leaving 12 bases of the junction unmatched. There are 18 residues in the CDR3. DNA of the CDR3: TGTGCCAGCAGCCGAAATTTACAGGGGGCCTCGCCCTACAATGAGCAGTTCTTC. Its protein product is CASSRNLQGASPYNEQFF.

The chain couples TRBV5-4 to TRBJ1-1, with 8 nucleotides matching TRBD1. The junction had 8 bases not matched to a gene; V was cut back by 3 bases and J by 4 bases. This CDR3 comprises 15 residues. Germline V gene lookup returns CDR1 SGHNT and CDR2 YYREEE (reference sequence). The CDR3 spells CASSSRTGTSTEAFF. CDR3 in DNA: TGTGCCAGCAGCTCCCGGACAGGGACGAGCACTGAAGCTTTCTTT. The whole variable domain, filled in from reference TRBV5-4 and TRBJ1-1, reads ETGVTQSPTHLIKTRGQQVTLRCSSQSGHNTVSWYQQALGQGPQFIFQYYREEENGRGNFPPRFSGLQFPNYSSELNVNALELDDSALYLCASSSRTGTSTEAFFGQGTRLTVV.

The rearrangement joins TRBV30 to TRBJ2-3, with 12 bases identical to TRBD2. In germline, CDR1 is GTSNPN, CDR2 SVGIG (reference sequence). V trimming: 5 bases; J trimming: 3 bases; junction bases outside the gene matches: 6. This CDR3 is 15 amino acids long. The CDR3 here is CAWRLAGDRTDTQYF. The DNA for the CDR3 is TGTGCCTGGCGACTAGCGGGAGATAGGACAGATACGCAGTATTTT. The whole variable domain, remainder taken from reference TRBV30 and TRBJ2-3, is SQTIHQWPATLVQPVGSPLSLECTVEGTSNPNLYWYRQAAGRGLQLLFYSVGIGQISSEVPQNLSASRPQDRQFILSSKKLLLSDSGFYLCAWRLAGDRTDTQYFGPGTRLTVL.

The table lists this clone with a few counts. V is TRBV7-6 and J is TRBJ2-1; 13 bases are a match to TRBD2. The CDR3 covers 17 residues. Germline lookup yields CDR1 SGHVS and CDR2 FNYEAQ. The V and J ends lost 5 bases and 1 base, in that order; junction bases with no gene match: 5. The CDR3 bases are TGTGCCAGCAGCCGACTAGCGGGAGGCTCGTCCTACAATGAGCAGTTCTTC. Protein product: CASSRLAGGSSYNEQFF. The full variable domain, with the rest looked up from reference TRBV7-6 and TRBJ2-1, is GAGVSQSPRYKVTKRGQDVALRCDPISGHVSLYWYRQALGQGPEFLTYFNYEAQQDKSGLPNDRFSAERPEGSISTLTIQRTEQRDSAMYRCASSRLAGGSSYNEQFFGPGTRLTVL.

This chain links TRBV5-1 with TRBJ2-1; 11 bases align to TRBD2. This CDR3 is built from 20 residues. Germline values: CDR1 SGHRS, CDR2 YFSETQ. The V gene end was trimmed by 6 bases and the J gene end by 2 bases; junction bases not matched to a gene: 19. Written as DNA, the CDR3 is TGCGCCAGCATCCAATTACTAGCGGGAGCAATAAGGGGCCCCTACAATGAGCAGTTCTTC. The encoded protein is CASIQLLAGAIRGPYNEQFF.

This clone appeared a few times. One end of the junction is discordant with germline, which a read error may explain. This chain connects TRBV4-1 to TRBJ2-6; no clear D gene. In germline, CDR1 is MGHRA, CDR2 YSYEKL. This CDR3 comprises 17 residues. The CDR3 loop reads CASNQPLAASGANVLTF. CDR3 sequence (DNA): TGCGCCAGCAACCAACCCCTCGCGGCCTCTGGGGCCAACGTCCTGACTTTC.

This clone was found a few times. V gene TRBV11-1 combines with J gene TRBJ2-1; the match to TRBD2 covers 13 bases. Germline CDR1 reads SGHAT; CDR2 reads FQDESV (reference sequence). The CDR3 spans 15 residues. With V trimmed by 5 bases and J by 5 bases, 3 bases remained unmatched. The chain's CDR3 is CASSEGLAGNNEQFF. The CDR3 bases are TGTGCCAGCAGCGAGGGACTAGCGGGGAACAATGAGCAGTTCTTC.